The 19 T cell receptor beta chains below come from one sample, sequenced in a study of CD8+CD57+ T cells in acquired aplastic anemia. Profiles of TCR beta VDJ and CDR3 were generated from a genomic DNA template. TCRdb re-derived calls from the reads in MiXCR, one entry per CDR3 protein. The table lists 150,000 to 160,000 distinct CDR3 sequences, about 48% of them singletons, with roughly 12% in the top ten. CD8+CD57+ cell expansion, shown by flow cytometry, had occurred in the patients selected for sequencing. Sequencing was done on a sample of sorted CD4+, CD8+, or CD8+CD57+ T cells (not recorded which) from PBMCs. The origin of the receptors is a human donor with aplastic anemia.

CDR3 in amino acids: CASSYRQGANGQYF. CDR3 nucleotides: TGTGCCAGCAGTTACCGACAGGGGGCTAACGGGCAGTACTTC. The genes are TRBV12-3 or TRBV12-4 and TRBJ2-7; 10 nucleotides align to TRBD1. V shed 4 bases and J 9 bases; nucleotides not matched to a gene: 9. This CDR3 has 14 residues.

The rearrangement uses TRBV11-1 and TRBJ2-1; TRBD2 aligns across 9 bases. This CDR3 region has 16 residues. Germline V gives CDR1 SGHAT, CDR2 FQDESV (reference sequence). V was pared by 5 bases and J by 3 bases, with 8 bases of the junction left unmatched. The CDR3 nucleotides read TGTGCCAGCAGCGCGACTAGCGGAAAGAACTACAATGAGCAGTTCTTC. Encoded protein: CASSATSGKNYNEQFF.

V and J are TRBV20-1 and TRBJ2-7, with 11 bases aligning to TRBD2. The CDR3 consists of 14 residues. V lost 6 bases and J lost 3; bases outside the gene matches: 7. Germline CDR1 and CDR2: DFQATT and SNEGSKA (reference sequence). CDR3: CSAETSGRDYEQYF. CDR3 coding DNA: TGCAGTGCCGAAACTAGCGGGAGAGACTACGAGCAGTACTTC.

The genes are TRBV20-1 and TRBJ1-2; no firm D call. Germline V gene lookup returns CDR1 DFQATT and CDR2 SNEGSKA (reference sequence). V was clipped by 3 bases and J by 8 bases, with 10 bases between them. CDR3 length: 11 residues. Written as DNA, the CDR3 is TGCAGTGCTAGGTCCCCCTCGGGCTACACCTTC. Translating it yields CSARSPSGYTF.

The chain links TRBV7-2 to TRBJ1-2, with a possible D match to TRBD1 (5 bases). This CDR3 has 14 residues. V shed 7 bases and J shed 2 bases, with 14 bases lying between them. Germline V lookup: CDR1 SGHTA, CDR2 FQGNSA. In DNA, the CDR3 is TGTGCCAGCACTCCAGGGTCGGGCAACTATGGCTACACCTTC. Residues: CASTPGSGNYGYTF.

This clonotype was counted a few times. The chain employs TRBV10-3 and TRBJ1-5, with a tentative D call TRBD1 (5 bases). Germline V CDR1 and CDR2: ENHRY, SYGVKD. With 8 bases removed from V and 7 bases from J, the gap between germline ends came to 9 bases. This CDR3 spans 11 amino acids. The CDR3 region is CAIDGGQPQHF. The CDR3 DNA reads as TGTGCCATCGACGGGGGACAGCCCCAGCATTTT.

CDR3 protein: CASSQDRGSEGYTF. Written as DNA, the CDR3 is TGCGCCAGCAGCCAAGACAGGGGTTCGGAAGGCTACACCTTC. V and J are TRBV4-1 and TRBJ1-2; a possible D gene is TRBD1 (6 bases). Germline V gene sequence: CDR1 MGHRA, CDR2 YSYEKL. V was trimmed by 0 bases and J by 8 bases, leaving 13 bases between them. The CDR3 has 14 amino acids.

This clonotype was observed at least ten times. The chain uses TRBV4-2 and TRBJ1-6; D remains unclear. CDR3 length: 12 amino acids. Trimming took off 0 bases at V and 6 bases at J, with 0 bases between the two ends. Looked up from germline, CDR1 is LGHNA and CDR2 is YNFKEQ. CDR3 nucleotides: TGTGCCAGCAGCCAAGATAATTCACCCCTCCACTTT. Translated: CASSQDNSPLHF.

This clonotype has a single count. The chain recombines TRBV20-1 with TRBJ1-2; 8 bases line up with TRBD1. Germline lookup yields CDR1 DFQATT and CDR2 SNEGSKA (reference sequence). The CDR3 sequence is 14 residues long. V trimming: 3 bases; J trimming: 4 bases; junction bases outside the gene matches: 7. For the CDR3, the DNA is TGCAGTGCTAGGGGGGGACAGGCGGTCTATGGCTACACCTTC. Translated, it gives CSARGGQAVYGYTF.

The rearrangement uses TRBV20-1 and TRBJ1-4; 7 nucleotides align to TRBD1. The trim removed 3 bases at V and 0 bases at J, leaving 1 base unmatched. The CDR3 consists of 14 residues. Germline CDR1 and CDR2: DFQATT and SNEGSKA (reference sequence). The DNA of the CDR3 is TGCAGTGCTAGTCAGGGGGCAACTAATGAAAAACTGTTTTTT. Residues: CSASQGATNEKLFF.

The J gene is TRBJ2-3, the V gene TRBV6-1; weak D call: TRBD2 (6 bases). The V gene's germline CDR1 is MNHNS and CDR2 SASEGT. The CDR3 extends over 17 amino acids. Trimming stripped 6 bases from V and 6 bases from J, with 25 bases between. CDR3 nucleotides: TGTGCCAGCAGCCCCTCCCGCGGGGAGGCTACAAGTGATACGCAGTATTTT. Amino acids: CASSPSRGEATSDTQYF.

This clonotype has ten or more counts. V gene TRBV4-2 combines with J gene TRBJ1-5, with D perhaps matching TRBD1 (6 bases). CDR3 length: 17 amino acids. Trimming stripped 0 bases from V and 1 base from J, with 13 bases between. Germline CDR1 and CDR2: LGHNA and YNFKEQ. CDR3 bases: TGTGCCAGCAGCCAAGACTGGGGGGGCAGCAGCAATCAGCCCCAGCATTTT. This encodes CASSQDWGGSSNQPQHF.

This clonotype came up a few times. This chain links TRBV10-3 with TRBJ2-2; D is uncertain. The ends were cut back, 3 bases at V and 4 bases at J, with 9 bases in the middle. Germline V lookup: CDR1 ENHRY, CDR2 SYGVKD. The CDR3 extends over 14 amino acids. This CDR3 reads CAISDGDTTGELFF. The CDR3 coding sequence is TGTGCCATCAGTGATGGAGATACCACCGGGGAGCTGTTTTTT.

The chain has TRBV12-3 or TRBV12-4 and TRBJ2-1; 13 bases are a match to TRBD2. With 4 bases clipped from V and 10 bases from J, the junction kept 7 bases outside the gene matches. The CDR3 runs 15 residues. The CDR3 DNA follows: TGTGCCAGCAGTTCTAGTGGACTAGCGGGAGCAGAGCAGTTCTTC. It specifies CASSSSGLAGAEQFF.

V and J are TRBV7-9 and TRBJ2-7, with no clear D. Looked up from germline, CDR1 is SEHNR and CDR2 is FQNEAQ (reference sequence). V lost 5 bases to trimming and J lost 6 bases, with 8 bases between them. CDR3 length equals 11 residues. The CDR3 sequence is CASSPQLEQYF. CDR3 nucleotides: TGTGCCAGCAGCCCTCAACTCGAGCAGTACTTC.

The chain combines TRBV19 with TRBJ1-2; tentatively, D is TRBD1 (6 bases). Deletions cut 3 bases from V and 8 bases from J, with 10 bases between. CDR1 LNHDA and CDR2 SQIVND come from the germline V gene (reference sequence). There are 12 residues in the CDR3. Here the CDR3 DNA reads TGTGCCAGTAGTATTATGGGGGGCGGCTACACCTTC. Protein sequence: CASSIMGGGYTF. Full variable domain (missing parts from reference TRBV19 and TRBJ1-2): DGGITQSPKYLFRKEGQNVTLSCEQNLNHDAMYWYRQDPGQGLRLIYYSQIVNDFQKGDIAEGYSVSREKKESFPLTVTSAQKNPTAFYLCASSIMGGGYTFGSGTRLTVV.

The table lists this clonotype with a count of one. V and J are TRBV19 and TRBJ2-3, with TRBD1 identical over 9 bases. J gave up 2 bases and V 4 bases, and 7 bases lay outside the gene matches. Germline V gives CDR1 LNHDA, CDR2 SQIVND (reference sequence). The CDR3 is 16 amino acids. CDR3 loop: CASSSNRDRVTDTQYF. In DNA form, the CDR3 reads TGTGCCAGTAGTAGCAACCGGGACAGGGTCACAGATACGCAGTATTTT.

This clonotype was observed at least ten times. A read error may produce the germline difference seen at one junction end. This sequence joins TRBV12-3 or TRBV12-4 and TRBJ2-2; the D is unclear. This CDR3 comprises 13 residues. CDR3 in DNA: TGTGCCAGCAGGCCATCGAAGACCGGGGAGCTGTTTTTT. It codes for CASRPSKTGELFF.

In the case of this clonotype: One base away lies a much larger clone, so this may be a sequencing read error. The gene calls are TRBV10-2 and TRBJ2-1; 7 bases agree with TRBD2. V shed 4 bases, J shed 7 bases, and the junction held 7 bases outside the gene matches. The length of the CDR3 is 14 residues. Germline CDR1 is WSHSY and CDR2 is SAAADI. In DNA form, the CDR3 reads TGCGCCAGCAGTGCCCCGACTAGCTCTAATGAGCAGTTCTTC. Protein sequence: CASSAPTSSNEQFF.